This T cell receptor (beta chain) was captured in a study of blood T cell repertoires in COVID-19. About the study: T cells, B-cell-depleted T cells, or PBMCs supplied cDNA or gDNA.

The V segment lost 4 bases and the J segment 4 bases; nucleotides outside the gene matches: 3. There are 14 residues in the CDR3. From germline, CDR1 is MNHEY and CDR2 SMNVEV (reference sequence). Under the authors' procedure: Amplification from reference gene primers served as the basis for estimated nucleated cell counts. Some clones are missing from TCRdb's copy, which holds only in-frame ones; the method was immunoSEQ multiplex PCR. Clone size and the V and J calls come from that table; the DNA yielded D and trimming. In the table there are 150,000 to 200,000 clones, 70% to 85% of which are singletons. The cohort comprised adults aged 18 to 89 years residing in under 30 US areas.

The material sequenced was PBMCs or T cells enriched from blood (not recorded which). The source of this sequence is a woman in her 70s in a cohort exposed to, infected with or recovered from COVID-19 (not recorded which). The chain uses TRBV27 and TRBJ2-1; 8 bases are a match to TRBD1. CDR3 sequence: CASSSDRVYNEQFF. DNA of the CDR3: TGTGCCAGCAGTTCGGACAGGGTTTACAATGAGCAGTTCTTC.